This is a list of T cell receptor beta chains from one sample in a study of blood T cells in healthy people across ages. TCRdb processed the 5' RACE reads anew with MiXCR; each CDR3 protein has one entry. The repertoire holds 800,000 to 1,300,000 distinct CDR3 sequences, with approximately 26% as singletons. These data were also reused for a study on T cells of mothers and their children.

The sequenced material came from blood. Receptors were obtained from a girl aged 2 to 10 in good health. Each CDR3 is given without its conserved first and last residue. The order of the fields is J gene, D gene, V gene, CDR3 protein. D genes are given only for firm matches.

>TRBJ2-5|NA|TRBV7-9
ASGIANRQETQY
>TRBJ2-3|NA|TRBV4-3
ASSQVWDETQY
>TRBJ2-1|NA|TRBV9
ASSVGLHNEQF
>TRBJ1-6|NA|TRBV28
ASKITGRRTPLH
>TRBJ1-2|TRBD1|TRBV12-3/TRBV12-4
ASSLGQGGDT
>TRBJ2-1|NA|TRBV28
ASSSYPGDSSYNEQF
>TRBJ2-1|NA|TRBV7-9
ASDGGGRSYNEQF
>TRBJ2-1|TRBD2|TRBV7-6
ASSLVAGVVNEQF
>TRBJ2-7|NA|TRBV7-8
ASSLAWGERPREQY
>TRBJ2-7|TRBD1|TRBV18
ASSPWDSPYEQY
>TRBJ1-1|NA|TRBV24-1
ATSDPWETEAF
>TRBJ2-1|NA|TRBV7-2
ASSLDRNYNEQF
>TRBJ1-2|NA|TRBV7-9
ASSYYEGNGYT
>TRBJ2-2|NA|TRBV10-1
ASSGQGNGELF
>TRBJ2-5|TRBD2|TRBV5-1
ASSYYKTSGGEQETQY
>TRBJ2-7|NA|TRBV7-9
ASSLPFLRDSSHEQY
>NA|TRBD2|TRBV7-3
ASSSSSGSTRNEQF
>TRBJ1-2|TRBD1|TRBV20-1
SAPTGTGPSGGYGYT
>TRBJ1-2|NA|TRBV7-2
ASSLASGEYGYT
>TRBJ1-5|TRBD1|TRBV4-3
ASSQVTGDNQPQH
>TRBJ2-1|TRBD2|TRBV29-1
SVDELGLAGNNEQF
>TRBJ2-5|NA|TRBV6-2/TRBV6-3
ASRDSLQETQY
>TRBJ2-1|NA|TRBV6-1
ASRKPGTLLGIEQF
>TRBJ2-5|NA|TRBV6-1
ASRALGETQY
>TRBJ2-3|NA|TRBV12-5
ASGLVDGIGPEDTQY
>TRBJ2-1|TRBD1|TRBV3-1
ASSQDPPGTGAYNEQF
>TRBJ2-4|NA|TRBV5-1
ASSLGSGLGNIQY
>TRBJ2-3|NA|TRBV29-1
SVDPSADTQY
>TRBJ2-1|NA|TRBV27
ASSASFDNEQF
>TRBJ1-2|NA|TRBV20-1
SARVKRGALLGYT
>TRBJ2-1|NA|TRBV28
ASSLLIAERGGSYNEQF
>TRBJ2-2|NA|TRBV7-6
ASSSYGTGNTGELF
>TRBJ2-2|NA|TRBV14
ASSAEWFGELF
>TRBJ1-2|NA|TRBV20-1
SAKAGSGYT
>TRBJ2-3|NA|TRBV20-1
SIEGNQYETDTQY
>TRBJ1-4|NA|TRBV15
ATSRDGGPGEKLF
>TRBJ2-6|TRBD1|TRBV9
ASRGTGRSGANVLT
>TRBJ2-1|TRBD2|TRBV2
ASSGLAGGSYNEQF
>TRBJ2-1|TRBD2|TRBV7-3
ASSLTTSGGPGEQF
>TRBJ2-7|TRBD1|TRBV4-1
ASSAGQGKYEQY
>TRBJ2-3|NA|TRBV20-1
SARELEIIDDTQY
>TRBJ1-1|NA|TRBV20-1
SASSVTKLEAF
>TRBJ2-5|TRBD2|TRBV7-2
ASSLVAGGPGETQY
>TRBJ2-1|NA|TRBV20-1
SARDPLEGRYNEQF
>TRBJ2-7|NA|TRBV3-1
ASSRYREEDEQY
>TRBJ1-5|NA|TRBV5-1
ASSPSQH
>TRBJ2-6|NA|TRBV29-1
RKPEMFGANVLT
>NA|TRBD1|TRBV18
ASSPLQGSEQY